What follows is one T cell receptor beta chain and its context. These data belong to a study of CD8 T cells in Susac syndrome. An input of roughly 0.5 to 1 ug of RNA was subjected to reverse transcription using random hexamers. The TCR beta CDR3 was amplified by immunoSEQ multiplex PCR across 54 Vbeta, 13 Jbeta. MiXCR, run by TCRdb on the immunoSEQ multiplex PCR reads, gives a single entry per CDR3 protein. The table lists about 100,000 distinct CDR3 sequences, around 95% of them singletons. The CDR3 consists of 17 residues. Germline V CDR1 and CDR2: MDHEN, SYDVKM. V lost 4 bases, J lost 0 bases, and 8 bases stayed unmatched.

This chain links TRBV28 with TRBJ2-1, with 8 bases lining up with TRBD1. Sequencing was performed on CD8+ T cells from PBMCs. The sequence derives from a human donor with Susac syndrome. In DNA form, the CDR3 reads TGTGCCAGCAGTTCCGGACAGGGATCAAACTCCTACAATGAGCAGTTCTTC. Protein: CASSSGQGSNSYNEQFF.